This T cell receptor (beta chain) appears in the sequencing data of a study of cytomegalovirus exposure and HLA in healthy donors. Study as a whole: A previous analysis identified approximately 110 million unique TCR beta sequences derived from 180 million or so T cells. The study, taken as a whole, reports: Follow-up analysis later connected one missense variant in DCLRE1C with trimming of TCR beta V- and J-genes.

The CDR3 sequence is 15 residues long. J lost 6 bases, V lost 4 bases, and 10 bases had no gene match. CDR1 is SGDLS, CDR2 YYNGEE, per germline. With 60 Vbeta and 13 Jbeta primers, the PCR was carried out. Profiling relied on immunoSEQ multiplex PCR, and the TCRdb table lists in-frame clones only, not all of them. The sample lists approximately 220,000 clones; 80% to 85% were seen once. Comment on this clone: As yet, its antigen is unknown.

The sample comprised PBMCs. This sequence joins TRBV9 and TRBJ2-3, with TRBD2 matching 8 bases. This TCR was sampled from a boy aged 2 to 9 in good health and CMV-seronegative. CDR3 DNA: TGTGCCAGCAGCCCACATAGCGGGGTCCCGGATACGCAGTATTTT. Translation: CASSPHSGVPDTQYF.